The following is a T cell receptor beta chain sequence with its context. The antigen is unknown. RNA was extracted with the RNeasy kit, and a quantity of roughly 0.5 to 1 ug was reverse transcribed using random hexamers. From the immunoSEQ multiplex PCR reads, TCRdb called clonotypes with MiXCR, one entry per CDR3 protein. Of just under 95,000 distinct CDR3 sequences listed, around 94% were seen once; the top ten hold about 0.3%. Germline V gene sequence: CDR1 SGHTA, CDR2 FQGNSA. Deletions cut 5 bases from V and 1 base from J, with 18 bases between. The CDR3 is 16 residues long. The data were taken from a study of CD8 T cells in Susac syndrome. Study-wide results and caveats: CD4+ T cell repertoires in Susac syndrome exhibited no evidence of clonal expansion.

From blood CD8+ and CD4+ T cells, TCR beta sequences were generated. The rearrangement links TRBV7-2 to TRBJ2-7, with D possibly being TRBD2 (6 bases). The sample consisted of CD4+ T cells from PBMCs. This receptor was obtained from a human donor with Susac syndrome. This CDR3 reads CASSPPRAGQSYEQYF. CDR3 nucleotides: TGTGCCAGCAGCCCCCCCCGCGCGGGGCAATCCTACGAGCAGTACTTC.